Below, one TCR beta chain is given with its context. This clonotype was picked up one time. Its antigen specificity is not known. Base qualities are not at hand, and no much larger clone is one base apart. One read alone lends weak support. Amplification of TCR beta CDR3 regions was carried out from RNA transcripts. The TCR CDR3 was subjected to a first round of RT-PCR using the HTBI primer set and the Qiagen OneStep RT-PCR kit. The libraries were constructed in a second round of multiplex PCR and then size-selected and purified. Paired-end sequencing of the libraries was performed with 100 bp reads on an Illumina HiSeq2000. Under the source paper's analysis protocol: SOAPnuke was used to process the raw data, with reads discarded if the reads contained adapters or uncalled bases, had a mean Phred below 15, or lacked an exact constant-primer or identifier match. COPE v1.2.5 was used to merge high-quality paired reads, and clonotypes were defined as unique nucleotide sequences. MiTCR v1.1 was used to align the clonotypes against IMGT TRBV, TRBD and TRBJ reference segments. The analysis was restricted to V-J combinations with a frequency above 0.0001, which together covered 99% to 99.2% of the repertoires. A TCS score was defined as the ratio of F50 (clonal expansion) to E x V (chaos), with BLOSUM62-based TCRdist applied between CDR3 peptides within each V-J. Welch's t-statistics and random forest reduced 500 to 550 V-J features to 10 to 15, which were used in a naive Bayes classifier (R e1071). The public reads were reanalyzed by TCRdb: fastp trimming at Q25, MiXCR alignment, in-frame beta chains only. Every entry covers one CDR3 protein and lists the most common genes and DNA from its rows. In this record, the V and J calls reflect TCRdb's handling and not the investigators' own analysis. Across this sample there are about 480,000 distinct CDR3 sequences, with around 22% seen only once. Approximately 11% of the sample comes from the top ten.

Ophthalmopathy patients had moderately to severely active disease, with a Clinical Activity Score of 3 or more, a NOSPECS grade of 4 or more, and a disease duration of less than 3 months. Exclusion was applied to patients with uncontrolled infections, other autoimmune diseases, pregnancy or lactation. Diagnoses were based on clinical symptoms, serum thyroxine and TRAb, thyroid ultrasound and orbital computed tomography. PBMCs were isolated from approximately 10 ml of fresh peripheral blood by Ficoll-Paque density gradient centrifugation. Trizol reagent was used to extract total RNA, and RNA quality was then checked on an Agilent 2100 Bioanalyzer. From V the trimming removes 2 bases and from J it removes 1 base, while the gene matches leave 6 bases of the junction unaccounted for. The germline V gene (reference sequence) provides CDR1 GTSNPN and CDR2 SVGIG. The CDR3 has 15 amino acids, counting the end cysteine and phenylalanine. This entry keeps only the CDR3 DNA: 45 bases, framed from base 1.

The data belong to a study of T cells in Graves' hyperthyroidism and ophthalmopathy (dated by TCRdb to the late 2010s). For the study in its entirety: Peripheral blood samples were taken at initial diagnosis, before any treatment was given. Prospective prediction of ophthalmopathy was tested in an independent validation cohort of 18 to 20 hyperthyroidism patients and 15 to 17 patients who later progressed to ophthalmopathy. The roughly 100 discovery patients were randomly divided into training and test sets at a 7:3 ratio. In six Graves' hyperthyroidism patients, the study also compared T-cell repertoires from thyroid tissue with T-cell repertoires from blood. TCR V-J signatures able to tell the groups apart were searched for in a discovery cohort of about a hundred patients, of whom 43 had Graves' ophthalmopathy and roughly 57 had stable Graves' hyperthyroidism. TCR Vbeta CDR3 sequencing of 135 peripheral blood samples (43 ophthalmopathy, roughly 72 hyperthyroidism and approximately 17 progressor patients) is reported in the paper. Following sampling, methimazole starting at 30 mg daily was given to hyperthyroidism patients, and high-dose intravenous methylprednisolone was given to ophthalmopathy patients. Results the study describes overall, beyond this receptor: In validation, progression to ophthalmopathy was predicted by the model with around 70% sensitivity and 72% to 85% specificity, a median of around 6.5 months before onset. No statistical method was used to set the sample size in advance, and investigators knew the group allocation. Most expanded thyroid clonotypes (frequency above 0.001) were also detected in blood, a finding suggesting that blood repertoires may reflect thyroid immune responses. In cross-validation, a model built on a 13 V-J signature told ophthalmopathy apart from stable hyperthyroidism with under 90% sensitivity and 81% to 82% specificity, and in testing the same model reached 80%/75%.

This clonotype was sampled from a woman aged 30 to 39 with Graves' ophthalmopathy. The V and J genes are TRBV30 and TRBJ1-2, and TRBD1 matches 8 of the central bases. Sequenced sample: blood. The CDR3: CAWSKDRGRNYGYTF. Read as DNA, the sequence is TGTGCCTGGAGTAAAGACAGGGGCCGTAACTATGGCTACACCTTC. Reference TRBV30 and TRBJ1-2 proteins supply the regions before and after the CDR3; the full variable domain is: SQTIHQWPATLVQPVGSPLSLECTVEGTSNPNLYWYRQAAGRGLQLLFYSVGIGQISSEVPQNLSASRPQDRQFILSSKKLLLSDSGFYLCAWSKDRGRNYGYTFGSGTRLTVV.